The 31 T cell receptor beta chains below were found in one sample sequenced in a study of blood T cells in healthy people across ages. A sample-barcoded 5' primer and a J-beta primer mix were used in a second PCR of about 7 to 12 cycles. One entry per CDR3 protein, called by TCRdb with MiXCR from the 5' RACE reads. The data contain about 650,000 distinct CDR3 sequences, less than 40% of them singletons. Sequenced input: blood. All receptors come from an elderly woman in good health.

The V gene is TRBV7-2, the J gene TRBJ1-1; no definite D call. In germline, CDR1 is SGHTA, CDR2 FQGNSA. V lost 4 bases to trimming and J lost 4 bases, with 16 bases between them. CDR3 size: 15 residues. The CDR3: CASSSPGIGRTEAFF. The CDR3, as DNA: TGTGCCAGCAGCTCCCCAGGAATTGGTCGCACTGAAGCTTTCTTT. Combining the CDR3 with reference TRBV7-2 and TRBJ1-1 gives the whole variable domain GAGVSQSPSNKVTEKGKDVELRCDPISGHTALYWYRQSLGQGLEFLIYFQGNSAPDKSGLPSDRFSAERTGGSVSTLTIQRTQQEDSAVYLCASSSPGIGRTEAFFGQGTRLTVV.

The chain links TRBV30 to TRBJ1-5; tentatively, D is TRBD1 (6 bases). Trimming pared 6 bases from V and 8 bases from J, leaving 17 bases between. The CDR3 runs 13 residues. Germline V CDR1 and CDR2: GTSNPN, SVGIG (reference sequence). The CDR3 DNA sequence: TGTGCCTGTAAAGGGGGGTTAGGAGAGCCCCAGCATTTT. Its protein product is CACKGGLGEPQHF.

This clonotype was counted ten times or more. The chain employs TRBV6-6 and TRBJ1-6; 8 bases map to TRBD1. Per germline, CDR1 MNHNY and CDR2 SVGAGI (reference sequence). The junction had 9 bases not matched to a gene; V was cut back by 5 bases and J by 6 bases. CDR3 size: 16 residues. The CDR3 region is CASSPRTGSPNSPLHF. The DNA of the CDR3 is TGTGCCAGCAGTCCCCGGACAGGGTCCCCTAATTCACCCCTCCACTTT.

This clonotype showed up just a few times. This chain joins TRBV6-6 and TRBJ2-5; weak D call: TRBD2 (6 bases). The CDR3 consists of 14 residues. Germline V gene data show CDR1 as MNHNY and CDR2 as SVGAGI (reference sequence). V was pared by 6 bases and J by 5 bases, with 16 bases between. CDR3 in DNA: TGTGCCAGCAGACCGACCGGGACTGGGGAGACCCAGTACTTC. It translates to CASRPTGTGETQYF.

This clonotype was recorded at least ten times. J is TRBJ2-7 and V is TRBV6-6, with a tentative D call TRBD2 (6 bases). The J call is uncertain, as TRBJ2-5 better fits the DNA end. Germline V gene data show CDR1 as MNHNY and CDR2 as SVGAGI (reference sequence). The CDR3 consists of 14 residues. The DNA of the CDR3 is TGTGCCAGCAGCCTCGGCCCCGCGGGGGAGACCCAGTACTTC. Translated, it gives CASSLGPAGETQYF.

This clonotype was seen at least ten times. Here the CDR3 DNA reads TGTGCCAGCAGTGAAGAAGCGGGGGGCCGTAATCCAAGGGCGCAGTATTTT. Its translation is CASSEEAGGRNPRAQYF. This rearrangement joins TRBV2 to TRBJ2-3; the match to TRBD2 covers 9 bases. The CDR3 contains 17 residues. V was pared by 1 base and J by 10 bases, with 15 bases of the junction left unmatched. Germline assignment: CDR1 SNHLY and CDR2 FYNNEI.

This clonotype occurred a few times. The CDR3 is CASSPGLRPYEQYF. DNA of the CDR3: TGTGCCAGCAGCCCCGGACTCCGGCCCTACGAGCAGTACTTC. The chain combines TRBV11-2 with TRBJ2-7; possible D gene TRBD2, 5 bases. This CDR3 has 14 residues. Per the germline V gene, CDR1 is SGHAT and CDR2 is FQNNGV. The germline V and J ends were trimmed by 5 bases and 2 bases, with 13 bases remaining between them.

This clonotype was seen many times. The genes are TRBV7-2 and TRBJ1-4; D is undetermined. Germline values: CDR1 SGHTA, CDR2 FQGNSA. The CDR3 totals 17 residues. The germline V and J ends were trimmed by 1 base and 5 bases, with 17 bases remaining between them. Here the CDR3 DNA reads TGTGCCAGCAGCTTAGGCCCCCCAGGAGGGTCGAATGAAAAACTGTTTTTT. It yields the protein CASSLGPPGGSNEKLFF. The full variable domain, its missing parts supplied by reference TRBV7-2 and TRBJ1-4, is GAGVSQSPSNKVTEKGKDVELRCDPISGHTALYWYRQSLGQGLEFLIYFQGNSAPDKSGLPSDRFSAERTGGSVSTLTIQRTQQEDSAVYLCASSLGPPGGSNEKLFFGSGTQLSVL.

This clonotype was counted at least ten times. V usage is TRBV29-1 and J usage is TRBJ2-5, with D possibly called TRBD1 or TRBD2 (6 bases each). Per germline, CDR1 SQVTM and CDR2 ANQGSEA. V lost 6 bases, J lost 7 bases, and 21 bases lay in between. The CDR3 extends over 14 amino acids. CDR3 DNA: TGCAGCGTCCCCGAGGGGTCCGGGGGCCGGACCCAGTACTTC. This sequence encodes CSVPEGSGGRTQYF.

The chain employs TRBV4-3 and TRBJ1-2; a weak D match, TRBD1 (5 bases). V was shortened by 0 bases and J by 8 bases, with 16 bases between the two germline ends. Germline V CDR1 and CDR2: LGHNA, YSLEER. The CDR3 totals 15 residues. The CDR3 here is CASSQDRPGLGGYTF. In DNA, the CDR3 is TGCGCCAGCAGCCAAGATCGGCCAGGGTTGGGAGGCTACACCTTC.

In its sample, this clonotype was seen once. This chain links TRBV20-1 with TRBJ2-1; possible D gene TRBD2, 5 bases. There are 15 residues in the CDR3. CDR1 DFQATT and CDR2 SNEGSKA come from the germline V gene (reference sequence). Trimming left V 1 base short and J 0 bases short, with 10 bases between. In DNA, the CDR3 is TGCAGTGCTAGAGTAGCGCAGAGCTCCTACAATGAGCAGTTCTTC. Amino acid sequence: CSARVAQSSYNEQFF.

The CDR3, as DNA: TGTGCCAGCAGTCCGGGACTAGTTCTCGATGAGCAGTTCTTC. This gives the protein CASSPGLVLDEQFF. The chain uses TRBV7-2 and TRBJ2-1; TRBD2 matches 8 bases. Trimming removed 6 bases from V and 8 bases from J; junction bases left unmatched: 9. The CDR3 spans 14 residues. The germline V gene encodes CDR1 SGHTA and CDR2 FQGNSA.

Concerning this clonotype itself: A much larger clone lies one base from this, so it may be a read error. The chain is built from TRBV3-1 and TRBJ2-4; 8 bases align to TRBD2. The CDR3 runs 16 residues. Looked up from germline, CDR1 is LGHDT and CDR2 is YNNKEL (reference sequence). V was clipped by 4 bases and J by 15 bases; unmatched bases: 20. CDR3 residues: CASSPLRGGRGETRYF. CDR3 DNA sequence: TGTGCCAGCAGCCCCCTCCGGGGGGGCCGTGGAGAGACCCGGTACTTC.

This clonotype was seen many times. The V gene is TRBV11-2, the J gene TRBJ2-3; the D gene is possibly TRBD1 (6 bases). The germline CDR1 and CDR2 sequences are SGHAT and FQNNGV. There are 15 residues in the CDR3. Trimming pared 5 bases from V and 3 bases from J, leaving 15 bases between. The CDR3 DNA reads TGTGCCAGCAGCCCCGCATCCAGGGGAACAGATACGCAGTATTTT. It encodes CASSPASRGTDTQYF.

Notes on this clonotype: It may be a read error: a sequence one base away is much more abundant. The chain links TRBV20-1 to TRBJ1-2; no firm D call. The CDR3 extends over 14 amino acids. Germline V gene sequence: CDR1 DFQATT, CDR2 SNEGSKA (reference sequence). The DNA of the CDR3 is TGCAGTGCTAGACCAACGGGGTCGCAAGGAGGCTGCACCTTC. Amino acids: CSARPTGSQGGCTF.

This clonotype has at least ten counts. This chain links TRBV6-5 with TRBJ2-7, with 8 bases that match TRBD1. This CDR3 spans 14 amino acids. The V segment lost 6 bases and the J segment 1 base; nucleotides outside the gene matches: 5. Germline V lookup: CDR1 MNHEY, CDR2 SVGAGI. The DNA for the CDR3 is TGTGCCAGCAGCCTGGACAGGGTGTCCTACGAGCAGTACTTC. Its protein product is CASSLDRVSYEQYF.

This clonotype was seen a handful of times. A much larger clone is a single base away; this may be a read error. The chain has TRBV7-2 and TRBJ2-1, with D perhaps matching TRBD2 (6 bases). Germline CDR1 reads SGHTA; CDR2 reads FQGNSA. This CDR3 region has 16 residues. Trimming left V 1 base short and J 4 bases short, with 14 bases between. The CDR3 sequence is CASSLVSAGRYNEQFF. In DNA form, the CDR3 reads TGTGCCAGCAGCTTAGTTTCGGCGGGACGGTACAATGAGCAGTTCTTC. The entire variable domain, with the rest obtained from reference TRBV7-2 and TRBJ2-1, is as follows: GAGVSQSPSNKVTEKGKDVELRCDPISGHTALYWYRQSLGQGLEFLIYFQGNSAPDKSGLPSDRFSAERTGGSVSTLTIQRTQQEDSAVYLCASSLVSAGRYNEQFFGPGTRLTVL.

This clonotype came up a few times. One end of the junction does not line up with germline, which may come from a read error. V usage is TRBV15 and J usage is TRBJ1-2, with TRBD1 identical over 8 bases. The CDR3 runs 15 residues. CDR1 and CDR2 from the germline V gene are LNHNV and YYDKDF (reference sequence). This CDR3 reads CATSRGDRGDYGCTF. In DNA, the CDR3 is TGTGCCACCAGCAGAGGCGACAGGGGTGACTATGGCTGCACCTTC.

This clonotype was counted between two and nine times. This sequence joins TRBV30 and TRBJ1-6; 7 bases match TRBD1. Trimming removed 3 bases from V and 5 bases from J; junction bases left unmatched: 7. Germline CDR1 is GTSNPN and CDR2 is SVGIG (reference sequence). The CDR3 sequence is 15 residues long. The CDR3 DNA follows: TGTGCCTGGAGGACCCCCGACAGGGATAATTCACCCCTCCACTTT. The encoded protein is CAWRTPDRDNSPLHF.

This clonotype has only a few counts. This chain joins TRBV7-2 and TRBJ2-4, with TRBD1 identical over 10 bases. Looked up from germline, CDR1 is SGHTA and CDR2 is FQGNSA. Losses at the gene ends were 6 bases for V and 9 bases for J; bases not matched to a gene: 14. The CDR3 sequence is 16 residues long. This CDR3 is CASSRRTGGGSGIQYF. As DNA, the CDR3 is TGTGCCAGCAGTCGCCGGACAGGGGGAGGGTCTGGCATTCAGTACTTC.

V is TRBV30 and J is TRBJ2-1; 10 bases are shared with TRBD2. Trimming cost V 0 bases and J 5 bases; bases outside gene matches: 10. This CDR3 has 17 residues. Germline V gene data show CDR1 as GTSNPN and CDR2 as SVGIG (reference sequence). This CDR3 is CAWSVGAGGLADNEQFF. Here the CDR3 DNA reads TGTGCCTGGAGTGTAGGAGCGGGGGGGCTAGCAGACAATGAGCAGTTCTTC.

V usage is TRBV7-2 and J usage is TRBJ2-7; D perhaps matches TRBD1 (5 bases). The CDR3 loop spans 13 amino acids. V lost 6 bases to trimming and J lost 1 base, with 10 bases between them. Looked up from germline, CDR1 is SGHTA and CDR2 is FQGNSA. CDR3 in amino acids: CASRTDNSYEQYF. The DNA for the CDR3 is TGTGCCAGCAGGACAGACAATTCCTACGAGCAGTACTTC.

This clonotype has just a few counts. The chain uses TRBV7-2 and TRBJ1-1; D call uncertain. This CDR3 region has 13 residues. Germline CDR1 SGHTA, CDR2 FQGNSA. V was pared by 5 bases and J by 3 bases, with 10 bases between. The CDR3 sequence is CASSTVGYTEAFF. The CDR3 DNA reads as TGTGCCAGCAGCACAGTTGGGTACACTGAAGCTTTCTTT.

DNA of the CDR3: TGTGCCAGCAGCTTAGAGAGGGGGACCGACGAGCAGTACTTC. This translates into CASSLERGTDEQYF. The genes are TRBV11-2 and TRBJ2-4, with D perhaps matching TRBD1 (6 bases). The DNA end favors TRBJ2-7, so the J call may be wrong. This CDR3 comprises 14 residues. Germline CDR1 and CDR2: SGHAT and FQNNGV.

About this clonotype: An end of the junction does not agree with germline; a read error may underlie this. The gene calls are TRBV3-1 and TRBJ1-2; 7 bases agree with TRBD1. The CDR3 is 14 amino acids. Looked up from germline, CDR1 is LGHDT and CDR2 is YNNKEL (reference sequence). The CDR3 loop reads CARSPRTGGLRYTF. In nucleotides, the CDR3 is TGTGCCCGCAGCCCCCGGACAGGAGGGCTTAGGTACACCTTC.

This clonotype was seen repeatedly, ten times or more. This sequence joins TRBV7-7 and TRBJ1-2; D is unclear. With 5 bases removed from V and 2 bases from J, the gap between germline ends came to 15 bases. Germline lookup yields CDR1 SSHAT and CDR2 FNYEAQ (reference sequence). The CDR3 has 15 amino acids. The CDR3 DNA sequence: TGTGCCAGCAGCCCCTTGACGGGAGAGAACTATGGCTACACCTTC. The encoded protein is CASSPLTGENYGYTF.

This clonotype was counted at least ten times. The rearrangement links TRBV5-6 to TRBJ1-2, with D hard to call. Germline values: CDR1 SGHDT, CDR2 YYEEEE. V was cut by 0 bases and J by 2 bases, with 14 bases left in between. This CDR3 spans 16 amino acids. In nucleotides, the CDR3 is TGTGCCAGCAGCTTGGATGGTGGGAGACTAAACTATGGCTACACCTTC. Translation gives CASSLDGGRLNYGYTF.

In DNA form, the CDR3 reads TGTGCCAGCAGTTATAGGGCGACGGACTCTGAAGCTTTCTTT. Its translation is CASSYRATDSEAFF. The V and J genes are TRBV12-3 or TRBV12-4 and TRBJ1-1; D call uncertain. The CDR3 is 14 amino acids. V lost 4 bases and J lost 6, with 15 bases in between.

There are many counts of this clonotype. The chain couples TRBV20-1 to TRBJ2-5; D may be TRBD1 (8 bases). Between the trimmed V and J ends, which lost 1 base and 0 bases, there was a span of 15 bases. The germline CDR1 and CDR2 sequences are DFQATT and SNEGSKA (reference sequence). This CDR3 region has 16 residues. The CDR3 DNA sequence: TGCAGTGCTAGAGTTGTAACAGGGGGGGACCAAGAGACCCAGTACTTC. It specifies CSARVVTGGDQETQYF.

The CDR3 nucleotides are TGTGCCAGCAGCCAAGGGCTAATAGAGACCCAGTACTTC. This codes for CASSQGLIETQYF. The J gene is TRBJ2-5, the V gene TRBV14; D not resolved. The V end lost 1 base, the J end lost 4 bases, and 7 bases lay between the germline ends. CDR1 and CDR2 from the germline V gene are SGHDN and FVKESK. The CDR3 loop spans 13 amino acids.

This clonotype was counted once. The CDR3 here is CASSSEGVVDEQFF. The DNA for the CDR3 is TGTGCCAGCAGTTCAGAGGGGGTGGTGGATGAGCAGTTCTTC. The J gene is TRBJ2-1, the V gene TRBV13, with D possibly TRBD1 on 6 matching bases. The V gene's germline CDR1 is PRHDT and CDR2 FYEKMQ (reference sequence). V lost 6 bases, J lost 8 bases, and 17 bases lay in between. This CDR3 contains 14 residues.